This T cell receptor beta chain was recorded in a study of cytomegalovirus exposure and HLA in healthy donors. Points from the study as a whole: Available immune exposure information covered CMV serostatus only. TCR beta chains associated with HLA were, in a later analysis, more clonally expanded than equally common others. Cytomegalovirus association was listed for approximately 160 TCR beta chains.

Primers: 60 Vbeta forward and 13 Jbeta reverse. TCRdb's table, derived via immunoSEQ multiplex PCR, lists solely in-frame clones and lacks some. The sample has about 160,000 clones; around four fifths are singletons. The V and J ends lost 7 bases and 5 bases respectively, with 18 bases between them. The CDR3 contains 16 residues. Germline V lookup: CDR1 LGHNT, CDR2 FRNRAP. The donors (healthy individuals) were bone marrow donors. Of note for this clone: Antigen unknown.

The TCR originated in a male donor in good health and CMV-seropositive. The chain is built from TRBV12-5 and TRBJ1-6; a possible D gene is TRBD1 (5 bases). The sample consisted of PBMCs. CDR3 in DNA: TGTGCTAGTGCCCCGGTCGGGGGATGTAATAATTCACCCCTCCACTTT. Translating it yields CASAPVGGCNNSPLHF.